This T cell receptor beta chain came from a study of radiation and T cells in renal cell carcinoma. Notes on the study in general: From baseline, blood top tumor clonotypes peaked at 2 weeks post-radiation.

The table came from immunoSEQ multiplex PCR; TCRdb's copy has only in-frame clones and leaves some out. The sample consists of under 100,000 clones, approximately 82% of them appearing once. J gave up 0 bases and V 11 bases, and 7 bases lay outside the gene matches. Germline CDR1 MNHNS, CDR2 SASEGT. The CDR3 runs 15 residues. Indicated time point: blood 4 weeks post-SBRT, at nephrectomy. Treatment given: 15 Gy SBRT to primary tumor, nephrectomy 4 weeks later. Nephrectomy followed 15 Gy stereotactic body radiation by 4 weeks. Serial blood draws occurred at baseline and 2 and 4 weeks post-SBRT. Concerning this clone itself: Its matching antigen is unknown.

Sequenced here: blood, sampled from a patient whose treatment included radiotherapy and nephrectomy. The receptor comes from a man in his sixties with renal cell carcinoma. The chain recombines TRBV6-1 with TRBJ2-1, with 10 bases fitting TRBD2. The CDR3 loop reads CAARPSGSSYNEQFF. DNA of the CDR3: TGTGCCGCGCGCCCTAGCGGGAGCTCCTACAATGAGCAGTTCTTC.